Reported below is one TCR beta chain. Its antigen is as yet unknown. The sample's treatment: some 19 received Ad26.COV2.S at low or high dose, single or two shots; roughly five received placebo; per-sample allocation not given. Day 63 after the first injection of vaccine or placebo was the sampling time. The data originate from a study of Ad26.COV2.S vaccination and SARS-CoV-2 variants. The wider study: Dosing was one shot or two shots 56 days apart.

Per germline, CDR1 KGHDR and CDR2 SFDVKD. The CDR3 is 15 residues long. V trimming: 4 bases; J trimming: 2 bases; junction bases outside the gene matches: 5. Points from the study as a whole: While placebo recipients had lower spike-specific TCR breadth, vaccine recipients had more.

The protocol was immunoSEQ multiplex PCR, while the TCRdb copy is restricted to in-frame clones and leaves out a portion. Found here are about 680,000 clones, 89% of them singletons; the top ten hold about 1.5%. The material sequenced was peripheral blood, taken in a trial of Ad26.COV2.S vaccine versus placebo. The sequence came from a person aged 18-65 years who received the Ad26.COV2.S COVID-19 vaccine or a placebo. This sequence joins TRBV24-1 and TRBJ2-7, with 9 bases lining up with TRBD1. The DNA of the CDR3 is TGTGCCACCAGTGAATCCGGGACAGGGACCTACGAGCAGTACTTC. This translates into CATSESGTGTYEQYF.